This T cell receptor beta chain was captured by sequencing in a study of beta chain features in type 1 diabetes. Overall study context: Sorted cells numbering around 100,000,000 were examined across all samples.

There are 13 residues in the CDR3. Germline V lookup: CDR1 MNHEY, CDR2 SVGAGI. V shed 2 bases and J shed 4 bases, with 8 bases lying between them. One heparinised draw of blood, averaging roughly 0.12 L, came from each donor. Sequencing targeted expressed TCRB transcripts, as all isolated RNA had been reverse transcribed. Only in-frame clones appear in the TCRdb table, and some are missing; sequencing was by immunoSEQ multiplex PCR. The sample holds almost 250,000 clones; 12% to 15% are singletons and the top ten take around 0.03%. Sample: naive CD4+ T cells from blood. The receptor was isolated from a woman in her forties in good health. The chain uses TRBV6-5 and TRBJ1-1; possible D gene TRBD1, 6 bases. CDR3 sequence reads: CASSYQGSTEAFF. The CDR3 region has the DNA TGTGCCAGCAGTTACCAGGGGTCCACTGAAGCTTTCTTT.